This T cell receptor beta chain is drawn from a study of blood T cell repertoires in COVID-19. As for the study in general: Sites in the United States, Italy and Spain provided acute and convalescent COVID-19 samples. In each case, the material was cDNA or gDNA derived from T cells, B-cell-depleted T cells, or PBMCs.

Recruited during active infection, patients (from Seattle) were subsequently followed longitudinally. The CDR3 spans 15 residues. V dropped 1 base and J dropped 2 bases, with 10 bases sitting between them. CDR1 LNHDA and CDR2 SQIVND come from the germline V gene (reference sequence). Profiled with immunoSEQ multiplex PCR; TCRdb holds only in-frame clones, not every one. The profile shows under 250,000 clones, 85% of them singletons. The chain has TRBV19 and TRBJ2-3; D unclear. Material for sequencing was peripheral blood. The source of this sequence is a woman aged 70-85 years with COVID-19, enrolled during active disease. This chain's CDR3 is CASSIVGDSTDTQYF. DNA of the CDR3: TGTGCCAGTAGTATAGTTGGAGACTCCACAGATACGCAGTATTTT.